One and the same sample provided the 24 T cell receptor beta chains below, sequenced in a study of TIL therapy for anti-PD-1-resistant metastatic lung cancer. Time point given: pre-treatment sample, taken before nivolumab and TIL therapy. This was the immunoSEQ v3 assay. The table came from immunoSEQ multiplex PCR; TCRdb's copy has only in-frame clones and leaves some out. The profile shows 55,000 to 65,000 clones, 73% of them singletons. Sequencing used blood, obtained at baseline. The source is a person aged 25 to 85 with non-small cell lung cancer.

J is TRBJ2-2 and V is TRBV4-2; TRBD1 aligns across 9 bases. The CDR3 extends over 16 amino acids. Germline values: CDR1 LGHNA, CDR2 YNFKEQ. Trimming removed 1 base from V and 1 base from J; junction bases left unmatched: 1. CDR3 loop: CASSQGDRVNTGELFF. CDR3 coding DNA: TGTGCCAGCAGCCAAGGGGACAGGGTGAACACCGGGGAGCTGTTTTTT.

The chain carries TRBV4-3 and TRBJ2-2; D remains ambiguous. The CDR3 runs to 12 residues. CDR1 is LGHNA and CDR2 is YSLEER in the germline V gene. Trimming stripped 2 bases from V and 5 bases from J, with 3 bases between. For the CDR3, the DNA is TGCGCCAGCAGCCAACAGACCGGGGAGCTGTTTTTT. This sequence encodes CASSQQTGELFF.

The V gene is TRBV11-2, the J gene TRBJ1-3; no firm D call. V was clipped by 2 bases and J by 0 bases, with 5 bases between them. The CDR3 spans 14 residues. Germline V CDR1 and CDR2: SGHAT, FQNNGV. The CDR3 DNA is TGTGCCAGCAGCTTACAAATCTCTGGAAACACCATATATTTT. This gives the protein CASSLQISGNTIYF.

The chain's CDR3 is CSVEDSSAGTDTQYF. The DNA of the CDR3 is TGCAGCGTTGAAGACTCTAGCGCGGGCACAGATACGCAGTATTTT. The chain recombines TRBV29-1 with TRBJ2-3, with a possible D match to TRBD2 (6 bases). CDR3 length: 15 amino acids. Trimming stripped 0 bases from V and 1 base from J, with 11 bases between. CDR1 SQVTM and CDR2 ANQGSEA come from the germline V gene.

The rearrangement links TRBV4-3 to TRBJ1-4; maybe TRBD1 (5 bases). Germline V gene sequence: CDR1 LGHNA, CDR2 YSLEER. CDR3 length equals 13 residues. V lost 11 bases and J 8 bases, leaving 18 bases between the germline ends. The CDR3 region is CAASQGGGEKLFF. The CDR3 DNA reads TGCGCCGCCTCCCAGGGTGGGGGGGAAAAACTGTTTTTT.

The chain carries TRBV27 and TRBJ2-7; tentative D call: TRBD2 (5 bases). The germline gives CDR1 MNHEY, CDR2 SMNVEV (reference sequence). This CDR3 contains 14 residues. The V end lost 7 bases, the J end lost 5 bases, and 18 bases lay between the germline ends. As DNA, the CDR3 is TGTGCCAGCAAAAGTGTACTAGATCTTCACGAGCAGTACTTC. The encoded protein is CASKSVLDLHEQYF.

In this sample, this clone turned up a few times. The CDR3 DNA follows: TGTGCCAGCAGATTAACAGGGCTGAACACTGAAGCTTTCTTT. It yields the protein CASRLTGLNTEAFF. The V call is TRBV7-2, the J call TRBJ1-1, with D possibly being TRBD1 (6 bases). The CDR3 contains 14 residues. The germline V gene has CDR1 SGHTA and CDR2 FQGNSA. V gave up 6 bases and J gave up 0 bases, with 11 bases separating them.

This clone was found a few times. The chain is built from TRBV6-5 and TRBJ1-3; D gene unclear. Germline-derived CDR1 and CDR2 are MNHEY and SVGAGI. This CDR3 has 13 residues. V lost 7 bases and J lost 2, with 9 bases in between. The CDR3 region is CASKGGAGNTIYF. The CDR3 nucleotides are TGTGCCAGCAAGGGCGGGGCTGGAAACACCATATATTTT.

This clone was found a few times. CDR3 amino acids: CASSQAFVLSGNQPQHF. For the CDR3, the DNA is TGTGCCAGCAGCCAAGCCTTTGTCCTTTCCGGCAATCAGCCCCAGCATTTT. The chain has TRBV4-2 and TRBJ1-5; D gene unclear. Between the trimmed V and J ends, which lost 1 base and 2 bases, there was a span of 15 bases. Germline values: CDR1 LGHNA, CDR2 YNFKEQ. This CDR3 comprises 17 residues.

The chain uses TRBV27 and TRBJ2-5; unclear D gene. This CDR3 has 15 amino acids. The V gene lost 4 bases and the J gene lost 2 bases, with 14 bases spanning the gap. CDR1 and CDR2 from the germline V gene are MNHEY and SMNVEV (reference sequence). This CDR3 reads CASSSTLGRQETQYF. The CDR3, as DNA: TGTGCCAGCAGTTCCACCCTCGGTAGACAAGAGACCCAGTACTTC.

The chain recombines TRBV25-1 with TRBJ2-1; D is possibly TRBD2 (5 bases). Germline V gene data show CDR1 as MGHDK and CDR2 as SYGVNS. The CDR3 contains 14 residues. The V end lost 7 bases, the J end lost 3 bases, and 13 bases lay between the germline ends. The CDR3 DNA follows: TGTGCCAGCACACCCGCCGGGGACTACAATGAGCAGTTCTTC. Its protein is CASTPAGDYNEQFF.

This clone turned up a few times. The rearrangement uses TRBV4-1 and TRBJ2-3; 13 bases are shared with TRBD2. V lost 5 bases, J lost 4 bases, and 9 bases stayed unmatched. The CDR3 has 17 amino acids. CDR1 MGHRA and CDR2 YSYEKL come from the germline V gene. CDR3: CASSKGTSGVFADTQYF. In DNA form, the CDR3 reads TGCGCCAGCAGCAAGGGGACTAGCGGGGTCTTCGCAGATACGCAGTATTTT.

The chain carries TRBV4-1 and TRBJ2-1; 10 bases match TRBD2. CDR1 is MGHRA and CDR2 is YSYEKL in the germline V gene. Germline trimming cut 1 base from V and 10 bases from J; bases unmatched to any gene: 7. This CDR3 contains 15 residues. This chain's CDR3 is CASSQGHSGGTEQFF. The CDR3 DNA reads as TGCGCCAGCAGCCAAGGGCATAGCGGGGGGACGGAGCAGTTCTTC.

The rearrangement links TRBV5-4 to TRBJ2-7; D is possibly TRBD1 (7 bases). Germline-derived CDR1 and CDR2 are SGHNT and YYREEE (reference sequence). The CDR3 contains 16 residues. The germline V and J ends were trimmed by 0 bases and 0 bases, with 13 bases remaining between them. CDR3 residues: CASSLVSGGGSYEQYF. DNA of the CDR3: TGTGCCAGCAGCTTGGTTTCAGGGGGAGGCTCCTACGAGCAGTACTTC.

V is TRBV5-1 and J is TRBJ2-3; TRBD2 agrees at 9 bases. With 3 bases clipped from V and 2 bases from J, the junction kept 7 bases outside the gene matches. The germline gives CDR1 SGHRS, CDR2 YFSETQ. The CDR3 contains 16 residues. The CDR3: CASSSLAGWSTDTQYF. For the CDR3, the DNA is TGCGCCAGCAGCTCTCTAGCGGGGTGGTCCACAGATACGCAGTATTTT.

This chain connects TRBV28 to TRBJ2-7; the D is unclear. V lost 5 bases to trimming and J lost 3 bases, with 11 bases between them. Germline V gene data show CDR1 as MDHEN and CDR2 as SYDVKM. The CDR3 loop spans 13 amino acids. CDR3 residues: CASSQPIGYEQYF. For the CDR3, the DNA is TGTGCCAGCAGTCAGCCAATAGGCTACGAGCAGTACTTC.

V usage is TRBV6-5 and J usage is TRBJ1-1; D unclear. The germline gives CDR1 MNHEY, CDR2 SVGAGI. The CDR3 is made up of 13 amino acids. The V end lost 2 bases, the J end lost 1 base, and 5 bases lay between the germline ends. The CDR3 DNA reads as TGTGCCAGCAGTTACGTGGAGAACACTGAAGCTTTCTTT. The encoded protein is CASSYVENTEAFF.

The genes are TRBV6-1 and TRBJ2-5; D is undetermined. Germline assignment: CDR1 MNHNS and CDR2 SASEGT. The V and J ends lost 6 bases and 0 bases respectively, with 14 bases between them. The CDR3 has 15 residues. The CDR3 nucleotides are TGTGCCAGCAGCTGGTTAACGACGTACCAAGAGACCCAGTACTTC. Its protein product is CASSWLTTYQETQYF.

The V gene is TRBV2, the J gene TRBJ2-5; D may be TRBD1 or TRBD2 (5 bases each). This CDR3 comprises 14 residues. Germline CDR1 and CDR2: SNHLY and FYNNEI. Trimming cost V 6 bases and J 4 bases, with 15 bases left between them. The CDR3 DNA reads TGTGCCAGCAGAGGCGAGTCGGGACGAGAGACCCAGTACTTC. Encoded protein: CASRGESGRETQYF. The variable domain in full, with the rest retrieved from reference TRBV2 and TRBJ2-5, is EPEVTQTPSHQVTQMGQEVILRCVPISNHLYFYWYRQILGQKVEFLVSFYNNEISEKSEIFDDQFSVERPDGSNFTLKIRSTKLEDSAMYFCASRGESGRETQYFGPGTRLLVL.

The rearrangement links TRBV6-6 to TRBJ1-2, with D unclear. Trimming left V 5 bases short and J 0 bases short, with 16 bases between. The CDR3 spans 16 residues. Germline CDR1 and CDR2: MNHNY and SVGAGI (reference sequence). CDR3 region: CASSQRRTTTNYGYTF. The CDR3 nucleotides are TGTGCCAGCAGTCAGAGACGGACTACTACTAACTATGGCTACACCTTC.

The chain recombines TRBV6-5 with TRBJ2-2; D gene uncertain. Deletions cut 0 bases from V and 2 bases from J, with 4 bases between. Germline CDR1 and CDR2: MNHEY and SVGAGI. The CDR3 sequence is 14 residues long. CDR3 bases: TGTGCCAGCAGTTACTCCGGAAACACCGGGGAGCTGTTTTTT. Amino acid sequence: CASSYSGNTGELFF.

The chain has TRBV11-2 and TRBJ2-3; 7 nucleotides line up with TRBD2. This CDR3 contains 16 residues. Germline V gene sequence: CDR1 SGHAT, CDR2 FQNNGV. The ends lost 7 bases at V and 0 bases at J; junction bases unmatched: 10. The CDR3 nucleotides are TGTGCCAGCAAACCCCTAGGGCGGGAGAGCACAGATACGCAGTATTTT. This codes for CASKPLGRESTDTQYF.

The chain joins TRBV7-2 to TRBJ2-7; D is unclear. The germline CDR1 and CDR2 sequences are SGHTA and FQGNSA. With 5 bases removed from V and 2 bases from J, the gap between germline ends came to 10 bases. The CDR3 is made up of 13 amino acids. Here the CDR3 reads CASSLSLTYEQYF. The CDR3 DNA reads as TGTGCCAGCAGCCTCTCCCTCACCTACGAGCAGTACTTC.

Only a few counts were recorded for this clone. This sequence joins TRBV7-9 and TRBJ2-2, with TRBD1 matching 7 bases. The CDR3 loop spans 15 amino acids. J lost 4 bases, V lost 1 base, and 3 bases had no gene match. Germline V gene data show CDR1 as SEHNR and CDR2 as FQNEAQ (reference sequence). The CDR3 sequence is CASSLETGITGELFF. The CDR3 nucleotides read TGTGCCAGCAGCTTAGAGACAGGGATCACCGGGGAGCTGTTTTTT.